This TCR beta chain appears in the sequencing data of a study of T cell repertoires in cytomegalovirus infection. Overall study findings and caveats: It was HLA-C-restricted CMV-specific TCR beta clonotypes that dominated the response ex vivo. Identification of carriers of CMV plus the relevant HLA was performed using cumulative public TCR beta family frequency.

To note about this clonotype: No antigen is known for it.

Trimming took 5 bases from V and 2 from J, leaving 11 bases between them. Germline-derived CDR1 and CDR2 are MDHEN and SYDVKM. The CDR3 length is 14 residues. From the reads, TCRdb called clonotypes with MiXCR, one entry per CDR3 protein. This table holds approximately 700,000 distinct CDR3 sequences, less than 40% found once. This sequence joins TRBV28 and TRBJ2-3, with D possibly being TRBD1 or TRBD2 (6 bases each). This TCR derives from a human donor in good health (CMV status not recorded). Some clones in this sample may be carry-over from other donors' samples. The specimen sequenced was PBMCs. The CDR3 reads CASSEGGYTDTQYF. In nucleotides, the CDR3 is TGTGCCAGCAGTGAGGGGGGCTACACAGATACGCAGTATTTT.